One sample yielded the 21 T cell receptor beta chains listed below, sequenced in a study of blood T cell repertoires in COVID-19. Clones were sequenced by immunoSEQ multiplex PCR, and TCRdb holds only the in-frame ones, with some missing. The data contain 160,000 or so clones, 80% to 90% of them seen just once; the ten biggest clones take up roughly 15%. Source material: peripheral blood. These receptors were obtained from a woman between 40 and 55 years old with acute or convalescent COVID-19.

The sample holds one count of this clone. The chain has TRBV4-1 and TRBJ2-1; maybe TRBD2 (5 bases). This CDR3 is 13 amino acids long. The germline V and J ends were trimmed by 1 base and 8 bases, with 9 bases remaining between them. Germline CDR1 and CDR2: MGHRA and YSYEKL. The CDR3 loop reads CASSQVFGDEQFF. CDR3 nucleotides: TGCGCCAGCAGCCAAGTATTCGGGGATGAGCAGTTCTTC.

This clone was picked up one time. This chain links TRBV7-2 with TRBJ2-1; D remains ambiguous. The CDR3 covers 15 residues. From germline, CDR1 is SGHTA and CDR2 FQGNSA. The germline V and J ends were trimmed by 5 bases and 0 bases, with 11 bases remaining between them. The CDR3: CASSPQVSSYNEQFF. Here the CDR3 DNA reads TGTGCCAGCAGCCCACAAGTAAGCTCCTACAATGAGCAGTTCTTC.

V usage is TRBV28 and J usage is TRBJ2-2; no definite D call. The germline CDR1 and CDR2 sequences are MDHEN and SYDVKM. The V end was cut by 8 bases, the J end by 7 bases, with 14 bases between. The CDR3 sequence is 13 residues long. CDR3 DNA sequence: TGTGCCAGCTCCGAGGTCATGAACGGGGAGCTGTTTTTT. Translating it yields CASSEVMNGELFF.

This chain links TRBV30 with TRBJ2-1, with 14 positions matching TRBD2. J lost 7 bases, V lost 1 base, and 9 bases had no gene match. Germline CDR1 and CDR2: GTSNPN and SVGIG (reference sequence). CDR3 length: 17 residues. CDR3 sequence (DNA): TGTGCCTGGAGTGAACCGGGACTAGCGGGAGTTATGAATGAGCAGTTCTTC. This encodes CAWSEPGLAGVMNEQFF.

The chain uses TRBV5-6 and TRBJ2-2; D may be TRBD1 (6 bases). The ends were cut back, 2 bases at V and 0 bases at J, with 8 bases in the middle. The germline gives CDR1 SGHDT, CDR2 YYEEEE. The CDR3 spans 15 residues. DNA for the CDR3: TGTGCCAGCAGCTTCCGGACAGCGAACACCGGGGAGCTGTTTTTT. Encoded protein: CASSFRTANTGELFF.

About this clone: A read error may produce the germline difference seen at one junction end. The rearrangement uses TRBV28 and TRBJ1-1; the match to TRBD1 covers 7 bases. CDR3 length: 15 residues. The germline V gene encodes CDR1 MDHEN and CDR2 SYDVKM. The CDR3 sequence: CASRLSGQMNTEAFF. CDR3 DNA: TGTGCCAGCAGATTATCGGGACAGATGAACACTGAAGCTTTCTTT.

J is TRBJ1-5 and V is TRBV28; weak D call: TRBD1 (6 bases). Germline V CDR1 and CDR2: MDHEN, SYDVKM. Trimming shortened V by 7 bases and J by 4 bases, and 20 bases separated the two germline ends. CDR3 size: 16 residues. The CDR3 DNA sequence: TGTGCCAGCACCCCTCTTAAGACAGGAAAAAATCAGCCCCAGCATTTT. Protein sequence: CASTPLKTGKNQPQHF.

The genes are TRBV7-2 and TRBJ2-7; D is undetermined. The germline gives CDR1 SGHTA, CDR2 FQGNSA. Trimming left V 1 base short and J 0 bases short, with 7 bases between. CDR3 length: 14 amino acids. The CDR3 nucleotides read TGTGCCAGCAGCTTAGGTCTAGGCTCCTACGAGCAGTACTTC. Translation: CASSLGLGSYEQYF.

The chain is built from TRBV9 and TRBJ1-2; TRBD1 matches 8 bases. After removal of 4 bases from V and 7 bases from J, the junction contained 6 bases not matched to a gene. This CDR3 is built from 13 residues. Looked up from germline, CDR1 is SGDLS and CDR2 is YYNGEE. The CDR3 is CASSTRTGFGYTF. CDR3 nucleotides: TGTGCCAGCAGCACCCGGACAGGGTTTGGCTACACCTTC.

This chain joins TRBV28 and TRBJ1-6, with a tentative D call TRBD1 (5 bases). The CDR3 extends over 13 amino acids. CDR1 is MDHEN, CDR2 SYDVKM, per germline. The germline V and J ends were trimmed by 9 bases and 8 bases, with 14 bases remaining between them. In DNA form, the CDR3 reads TGTGCCAGTCGCGGGGCAACGTATTCACCCCTCCACTTT. It specifies CASRGATYSPLHF.

The J gene is TRBJ2-3, the V gene TRBV7-9; D unresolved. Trimming cost V 6 bases and J 0 bases, with 7 bases left between them. The CDR3 totals 13 residues. Germline V gene sequence: CDR1 SEHNR, CDR2 FQNEAQ (reference sequence). Here the CDR3 reads CASSSYSTDTQYF. CDR3 nucleotides: TGTGCCAGCAGTTCCTATAGCACAGATACGCAGTATTTT.

This clone was seen just once. V gene TRBV27 combines with J gene TRBJ2-5; possibly TRBD2 for D (6 bases). The CDR3 covers 15 residues. Trimming shortened V by 10 bases and J by 5 bases, and 23 bases separated the two germline ends. Germline V gives CDR1 MNHEY, CDR2 SMNVEV (reference sequence). DNA of the CDR3: TGTGCCACCAAAGTGGATGCGGGATATACGGAGACCCAGTACTTC. Translated: CATKVDAGYTETQYF.

V gene TRBV18 combines with J gene TRBJ2-7; possible D gene TRBD1, 6 bases. Between the trimmed V and J ends, which lost 2 bases and 7 bases, there was a span of 21 bases. The CDR3 is 16 amino acids. CDR1 KGHSH and CDR2 LQKENI come from the germline V gene. As DNA, the CDR3 is TGTGCCAGCTCACCATCAGGGTGGGGGCATATTGGTGAGCAGTACTTC. Translated, it gives CASSPSGWGHIGEQYF.

The chain is built from TRBV5-5 and TRBJ1-6; TRBD1 might be the D (5 bases). Germline V gene lookup returns CDR1 SGHKS and CDR2 YYEKEE (reference sequence). The V end lost 0 bases, the J end lost 14 bases, and 27 bases lay between the germline ends. This CDR3 has 18 amino acids. For the CDR3, the DNA is TGTGCCAGCAGCTTGGAGTTCGTTCCGGACAACAGTTTTCGGGCCCTCCACTTT. Translated, it gives CASSLEFVPDNSFRALHF.

V gene TRBV12-3 or TRBV12-4 combines with J gene TRBJ2-5, with TRBD1 as a possible D gene (6 bases). V lost 3 bases, J lost 5 bases, and 10 bases lay in between. The CDR3 is 13 residues long. CDR3 in amino acids: CASSFGQWETQYF. For the CDR3, the DNA is TGTGCCAGCAGTTTTGGACAGTGGGAGACCCAGTACTTC.

This chain connects TRBV5-4 to TRBJ2-4; 8 nucleotides match TRBD1. CDR1 is SGHNT and CDR2 is YYREEE in the germline V gene (reference sequence). CDR3 length equals 16 residues. The V segment lost 0 bases and the J segment 2 bases; nucleotides outside the gene matches: 4. The CDR3 DNA follows: TGTGCCAGCAGCTTGGGTCAGGGGGCTCCCAAAAACATTCAGTACTTC. Its translation is CASSLGQGAPKNIQYF.

The chain links TRBV4-1 to TRBJ2-1; D remains unclear. The V end lost 3 bases, the J end lost 7 bases, and 7 bases lay between the germline ends. CDR3 length: 12 residues. CDR1 MGHRA and CDR2 YSYEKL come from the germline V gene. The CDR3 protein is CASSHLGNEQFF. The CDR3 nucleotides read TGCGCCAGCAGCCACCTAGGAAATGAGCAGTTCTTC.

This chain links TRBV11-2 with TRBJ2-7, with D possibly matching TRBD1 (5 bases). The V gene's germline CDR1 is SGHAT and CDR2 FQNNGV. The length of the CDR3 is 14 residues. V was clipped by 1 base and J by 7 bases, with 14 bases between them. DNA of the CDR3: TGTGCCAGCAGCTTAGCAGGCAGGGTATGGGAGCAGTACTTC. Protein product: CASSLAGRVWEQYF. The full variable domain, completed using reference TRBV11-2 and TRBJ2-7, is EAGVAQSPRYKIIEKRQSVAFWCNPISGHATLYWYQQILGQGPKLLIQFQNNGVVDDSQLPKDRFSAERLKGVDSTLKIQPAKLEDSAVYLCASSLAGRVWEQYFGPGTRLTVT.

The rearrangement uses TRBV28 and TRBJ1-6; D remains ambiguous. The CDR3 extends over 13 amino acids. Germline CDR1 is MDHEN and CDR2 is SYDVKM. V was shortened by 3 bases and J by 7 bases, with 7 bases between the two germline ends. CDR3 DNA sequence: TGTGCCAGCAGTTTCTCGAGGAATTCACCCCTCCACTTT. Translated, it gives CASSFSRNSPLHF.

With regard to this clone: Additional DNA sequences in this sample encode the identical CDR3. This rearrangement joins TRBV19 to TRBJ1-2; maybe TRBD1 (6 bases). Trimming left V 5 bases short and J 8 bases short, with 12 bases between. This CDR3 has 12 residues. Germline values: CDR1 LNHDA, CDR2 SQIVND (reference sequence). The CDR3 sequence is CASSLGGGGYTF. In DNA, the CDR3 is TGTGCCAGTAGTCTCGGCGGGGGCGGCTACACCTTC.

The chain combines TRBV6-5 with TRBJ2-1, with TRBD2 identical over 8 bases. CDR1 and CDR2 from the germline V gene are MNHEY and SVGAGI. With V trimmed by 4 bases and J by 9 bases, 11 bases remained unmatched. This CDR3 contains 15 residues. For the CDR3, the DNA is TGTGCCAGCAGTTCAAGCGGGGGCCGCCGGATTGAGCAGTTCTTC. This encodes CASSSSGGRRIEQFF.